The T cell receptor beta chain under discussion was sequenced for a study of T cell repertoires in cytomegalovirus infection. At the level of the study: From public TCR beta signatures came an indication of both CMV infection and matching HLA type.

Using its own MiXCR run on the reads, TCRdb lists one record per CDR3 protein. The table has roughly 280,000 distinct CDR3 sequences, approximately 10% seen once. Findings of the study overall: Frequencies of public TCR beta families were cumulated, and this identified carriers of CMV plus the relevant HLA. In two of eight donors, the top clonotype was HLA-C-restricted CMV-specific.

In regard to this clonotype: No antigen is known for it.

The germline CDR1 and CDR2 sequences are MNHEY and SVGEGT. The CDR3 extends over 19 amino acids. Trimming took 2 bases from V and 0 from J, leaving 20 bases between them. Sequencing used PBMCs. The genes are TRBV6-2 or TRBV6-3 and TRBJ2-4; possibly TRBD2 for D (6 bases). This clonotype was sampled from a human donor in good health (CMV status not recorded). Some clones in this sample may be carry-over from other donors' samples. For the CDR3, the DNA is TGTGCCAGCAGTTACAGCCCGCCTCTAGCGTCAATAGCCAAAAACATTCAGTACTTC. Translating it yields CASSYSPPLASIAKNIQYF.